Below are 5 T cell receptor beta chains sequenced from a single sample in a study of blood T cells in healthy people across ages. A sample-barcoded 5' primer and a J-beta primer mix were used in a second PCR of roughly 6 to 11 cycles. TCRdb reprocessed the 5' RACE reads via MiXCR and lists one record per CDR3 protein. Among some 700,000 distinct CDR3 sequences listed, 35% to 45% were seen once. Sequenced input: blood. The receptors stem from a woman in her fifties or sixties in good health.

Of note for this clonotype: Possible read error: a much larger clone is one base away. This chain joins TRBV7-3 and TRBJ2-1, with D maybe TRBD1 (8 bases). CDR3 size: 16 residues. Looked up from germline, CDR1 is SGHTA and CDR2 is FQGTGA. Deletions cut 5 bases from V and 8 bases from J, with 22 bases between. The CDR3 DNA reads TGTGCCAGCAGCCGCCAGAGCGGGACAGGTTACGATGAGCAGTTCTTC. Its translation is CASSRQSGTGYDEQFF.

This clonotype was counted a few times. The CDR3 nucleotides read TGTGCCAGCAGTTCCTCCGCAGGTTTGAATGTTGGCTACACCTTC. It is translated as CASSSSAGLNVGYTF. The chain has TRBV25-1 and TRBJ1-2, with D unclear. The germline V and J ends were trimmed by 5 bases and 7 bases, with 20 bases remaining between them. Per germline, CDR1 MGHDK and CDR2 SYGVNS. The CDR3 is made up of 15 amino acids.

The rearrangement links TRBV20-1 to TRBJ2-1, with D possibly matching TRBD2 (6 bases). V was cut by 5 bases and J by 8 bases, with 13 bases left in between. Germline V lookup: CDR1 DFQATT, CDR2 SNEGSKA (reference sequence). This CDR3 region has 12 residues. Here the CDR3 reads CSASTSGDEQFF. The DNA of the CDR3 is TGCAGTGCTTCGACTAGTGGGGATGAGCAGTTCTTC.

The chain couples TRBV29-1 to TRBJ2-5; 13 bases match TRBD2. V shed 6 bases and J 2 bases; nucleotides not matched to a gene: 6. Germline CDR1 and CDR2: SQVTM and ANQGSEA. This CDR3 contains 15 residues. CDR3 sequence reads: CSVTGLAGAQETQYF. DNA of the CDR3: TGCAGCGTCACCGGACTAGCGGGGGCACAAGAGACCCAGTACTTC.

This clonotype showed up just a few times. V and J are TRBV6-2 or TRBV6-3 and TRBJ2-3; D is possibly TRBD1 (6 bases). Looked up from germline, CDR1 is MNHEY and CDR2 is SVGEGT. Trimming pared 2 bases from V and 3 bases from J, leaving 12 bases between. The CDR3 contains 15 residues. The CDR3 DNA reads TGTGCCAGCAGTTACCCGGACAGAGGGACAGATACGCAGTATTTT. Translating it yields CASSYPDRGTDTQYF.